This TCR beta chain was captured in a study of post-analysis software for immune sequencing data. Study-wide points: Comparison of patients with controls showed five TRBV segments more frequent in patients, TRBV5-6, TRBV5-1 and TRBV20-1 among them. Co-batched samples clustered tightly together by F measure.

Unique molecular identifiers were present in the TCR beta cDNA libraries. TCRdb re-called the PCR reads with MiXCR, one entry per CDR3 protein. The sample shows hundreds of thousands of distinct CDR3 sequences, roughly 27% of them seen only once. The CDR3 runs to 15 residues. Per the germline V gene, CDR1 is SQVTM and CDR2 is ANQGSEA. Comment on this clonotype: Its antigen is not known. A much bigger clone sits one base away, suggesting this may be a read error.

V is TRBV29-1 and J is TRBJ2-7, with 8 bases identical to TRBD2. Sample: blood. This clonotype was sampled from a girl aged 5 to 17 with multiple sclerosis. The DNA of the CDR3 is TGCGGCGTTTCGGTGGCATTAGCGGGATTCTACGAGCAGTACTTC. Translating gives CGVSVALAGFYEQYF.